A single sample gave rise to the 6 T cell receptor beta chains below, sequenced in a study of response to subunit inactivated influenza vaccine. From the RT-PCR reads, TCRdb called clonotypes with MiXCR, one entry per CDR3 protein. This table has 700,000 to 900,000 distinct CDR3 sequences, less than 25% appearing once. Source: PBMCs from blood, taken around 5 days after vaccination. Receptors originate from a man aged 50 to 60 who received an inactivated influenza vaccine.

This clonotype was recorded a few times. V usage is TRBV11-1 and J usage is TRBJ2-1; 7 nucleotides agree with TRBD2. In germline, CDR1 is SGHAT, CDR2 FQDESV (reference sequence). V trimming: 1 base; J trimming: 5 bases; junction bases outside the gene matches: 8. The CDR3 loop spans 16 amino acids. CDR3 nucleotides: TGTGCCAGCAGCTTAGTTGGGACTAACTACAACAATGAGCAGTTCTTC. Its translation: CASSLVGTNYNNEQFF.

This chain joins TRBV12-3 or TRBV12-4 and TRBJ2-5, with D perhaps matching TRBD1 or TRBD2 (5 bases each). There are 13 residues in the CDR3. The V and J ends lost 6 bases and 4 bases respectively, with 12 bases between them. Here the CDR3 DNA reads TGTGCCAGCAGGAGAGGGGAATCAGAGACCCAGTACTTC. Translated: CASRRGESETQYF.

There are a few counts of this clonotype. The J gene is TRBJ2-3, the V gene TRBV18; tentative D call: TRBD2 (6 bases). The germline V gene has CDR1 KGHSH and CDR2 LQKENI. This CDR3 spans 16 amino acids. The V end lost 6 bases, the J end lost 2 bases, and 18 bases lay between the germline ends. CDR3: CASSTRRDSNTDTQYF. As DNA, the CDR3 is TGTGCCAGCTCTACTCGAAGGGACTCAAACACAGATACGCAGTATTTT.

The CDR3 sequence: CSARDPAESSYEQYF. CDR3 DNA: TGCAGTGCTAGAGATCCCGCAGAGAGCTCCTACGAGCAGTACTTC. The chain combines TRBV20-1 with TRBJ2-7; no clear D. There are 15 residues in the CDR3. Trimming took off 0 bases at V and 0 bases at J, with 12 bases between the two ends. CDR1 and CDR2 (germline): DFQATT, SNEGSKA (reference sequence).

The V gene is TRBV29-1, the J gene TRBJ2-5; D gene unclear. The CDR3 extends over 12 amino acids. CDR1 and CDR2 (germline): SQVTM, ANQGSEA. Trimming pared 3 bases from V and 7 bases from J, leaving 12 bases between. CDR3 sequence: CSVDLLPGTQYF. CDR3 DNA: TGCAGCGTTGACCTCCTCCCAGGGACCCAGTACTTC. The full variable domain, in which reference TRBV29-1 and TRBJ2-5 provide the parts outside the CDR3, is SAVISQKPSRDICQRGTSLTIQCQVDSQVTMMFWYRQQPGQSLTLIATANQGSEATYESGFVIDKFPISRPNLTFSTLTVSNMSPEDSSIYLCSVDLLPGTQYFGPGTRLLVL.

The chain uses TRBV5-1 and TRBJ2-3; possible D gene TRBD1, 6 bases. Germline V CDR1 and CDR2: SGHRS, YFSETQ. CDR3 length: 17 amino acids. V lost 4 bases, J lost 2 bases, and 20 bases lay in between. The CDR3: CASSLPLVGAFTDTQYF. In DNA form, the CDR3 reads TGCGCCAGCAGCCTACCTTTAGTGGGGGCCTTCACAGATACGCAGTATTTT.